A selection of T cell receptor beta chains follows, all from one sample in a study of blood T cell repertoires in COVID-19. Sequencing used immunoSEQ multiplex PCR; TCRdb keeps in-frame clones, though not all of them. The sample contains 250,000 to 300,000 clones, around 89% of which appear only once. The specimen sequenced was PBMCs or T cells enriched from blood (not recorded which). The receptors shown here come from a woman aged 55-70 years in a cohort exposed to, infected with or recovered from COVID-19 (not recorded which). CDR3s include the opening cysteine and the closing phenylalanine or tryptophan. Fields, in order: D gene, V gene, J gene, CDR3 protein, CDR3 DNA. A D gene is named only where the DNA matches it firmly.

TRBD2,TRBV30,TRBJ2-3,CACDGTSGSSTDTQYF,TGTGCCTGTGACGGGACTAGCGGGTCTAGCACAGATACGCAGTATTTT
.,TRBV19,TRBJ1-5,CASSMGGGKNNQPQHF,TGTGCCAGTAGTATGGGGGGGGGTAAAAACAATCAGCCCCAGCATTTT
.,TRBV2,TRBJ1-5,CASSQQGISNQPQHF,TGTGCCAGCAGTCAACAGGGTATTTCCAATCAGCCCCAGCATTTT
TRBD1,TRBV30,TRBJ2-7,CAWTSGQPYEQYF,TGTGCCTGGACCTCGGGACAGCCCTACGAGCAGTACTTC
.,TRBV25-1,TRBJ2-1,CASSRGLRGHNEQFF,TGTGCCAGCTCAAGAGGCCTCAGGGGTCACAATGAGCAGTTCTTC
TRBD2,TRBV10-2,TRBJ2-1,CASRLAGEVNEQFF,TGCGCCAGCAGATTAGCGGGAGAGGTCAATGAGCAGTTCTTC
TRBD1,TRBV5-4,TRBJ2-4,CASSSGTGVAKNIQYF,TGTGCCAGCAGCTCCGGGACAGGGGTTGCCAAAAACATTCAGTACTTC
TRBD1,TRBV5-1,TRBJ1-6,CASSLETGLRNSPLHF,TGCGCCAGCAGCTTGGAGACAGGGTTACGGAATTCACCCCTCCACTTT
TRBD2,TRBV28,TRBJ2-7,CASSSRGSGHYEQYF,TGTGCCAGCAGTTCCCGGGGTAGCGGGCACTACGAGCAGTACTTC
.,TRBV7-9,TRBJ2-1,CASSSHTGGDEQFF,TGTGCCAGCAGCTCGCATACAGGTGGCGATGAGCAGTTCTTC